These T cell receptor beta chains were read from a single sample in a study of T cell repertoires in cytomegalovirus infection. TCRdb itself ran the reads through MiXCR, one entry per CDR3 protein. In the table there are about 680,000 distinct CDR3 sequences, approximately 24% of which are singletons. The sample comprised CD8+ T cells from PBMCs. The receptors here all came from a human donor in good health (CMV status not recorded). Some clones in this sample may be carry-over from other donors' samples. The CDR3 runs from the conserved cysteine through the conserved F or W. Fields, in order: clone size, J gene, D gene, V gene, CDR3 protein, CDR3 DNA. A D gene is named only where the DNA matches it firmly. Not all rows give a size; the values are once, few, many and, for expanded clones, a class.

few | TRBJ1-4 | - | TRBV7-9 | CASSPVGGLGEKLFF | TGTGCCAGCAGCCCTGTGGGAGGGCTGGGTGAAAAACTGTTTTTT
few | TRBJ1-5 | - | TRBV20-1 | CSAVGRANQPQHF | TGCAGTGCCGTTGGGCGGGCAAATCAGCCCCAGCATTTT
- | TRBJ1-6 | - | TRBV28 | CASRTPGANSPLHF | TGTGCCAGCAGAACCCCAGGGGCGAATTCACCCCTCCACTTT
many | TRBJ1-1 | - | TRBV6-2/TRBV6-3 | CASSYGITEAFF | TGTGCCAGCAGTTACGGTATCACTGAAGCTTTCTTT
many | TRBJ1-5 | TRBD1 | TRBV7-6 | CASSAQGAGNQPQHF | TGTGCCAGCAGCGCACAGGGGGCCGGCAATCAGCCCCAGCATTTT
many | TRBJ2-1 | - | TRBV7-6 | CASSSWTDNEQFF | TGTGCCAGCAGCTCATGGACAGACAATGAGCAGTTCTTC
once | TRBJ2-3 | - | TRBV12-5 | CASGPRGGELDTQYF | TGTGCTAGTGGTCCCCGAGGGGGGGAATTGGATACGCAGTATTTT
- | TRBJ2-1 | TRBD2 | TRBV28 | CASSGSRLAGGYFEQFF | TGTGCCAGCAGTGGATCAAGACTAGCGGGGGGGTATTTTGAGCAGTTCTTC
few | TRBJ2-2 | TRBD1 | TRBV28 | CASSGQDSNTGELFF | TGTGCCAGCAGTGGACAGGACTCGAACACCGGGGAGCTGTTTTTT
- | TRBJ2-7 | TRBD1 | TRBV7-6 | CTSSARQTGPNSYEQYF | TGTACCAGCAGCGCAAGACAGACAGGGCCAAATTCCTACGAGCAGTACTTC
- | TRBJ1-3 | - | TRBV7-9 | CASRGLDSGNTIYF | TGTGCCAGCAGGGGACTGGACTCTGGAAACACCATATATTTT
- | TRBJ2-5 | - | TRBV9 | CASSERTGFGETQYF | TGTGCCAGCAGCGAACGTACAGGGTTTGGGGAGACCCAGTACTTC
- | TRBJ1-5 | - | TRBV29-1 | CSVEEGWNQPQHF | TGCAGCGTTGAGGAGGGTTGGAATCAGCCCCAGCATTTT
few | TRBJ1-1 | - | TRBV19 | CASSMREEAFF | TGTGCCAGTAGTATGCGGGAAGAAGCTTTCTTT
- | TRBJ2-7 | TRBD1 | TRBV12-3/TRBV12-4 | CASRTTGTGSYEQYF | TGTGCCAGCAGGACAACCGGGACAGGGTCATACGAGCAGTACTTC
- | TRBJ2-1 | - | TRBV29-1 | CSVEDEQFF | TGCAGCGTTGAGGATGAGCAGTTCTTC
- | TRBJ2-3 | TRBD2 | TRBV5-1 | CASSWPWEGLKDTQYF | TGCGCCAGCAGCTGGCCTTGGGAGGGGCTAAAAGATACGCAGTATTTT
- | TRBJ2-3 | - | TRBV20-1 | CSVDTQYF | TGCAGTGTAGATACGCAGTATTTT
many | TRBJ1-1 | - | TRBV6-5 | CASSYTGLEPIEAFF | TGTGCCAGCAGTTACACAGGGTTGGAACCGATAGAGGCTTTCTTT
many | TRBJ2-2 | - | TRBV7-2 | CASSRTLGTGELFF | TGTGCCAGCAGCCGCACGTTGGGTACCGGGGAGCTGTTTTTT
- | TRBJ2-6 | TRBD1 | TRBV10-3 | CASWGQSGAKVLTF | TGTGCCAGCTGGGGACAGTCTGGGGCCAAAGTCCTGACTTTC
many | TRBJ2-1 | - | TRBV4-2 | CASSQDWGSENEQFF | TGTGCCAGCAGCCAAGATTGGGGCTCAGAAAATGAGCAGTTCTTC
- | TRBJ1-1 | - | TRBV7-9 | CASTPGPKGGNTEAFF | TGTGCCAGCACTCCCGGACCTAAAGGCGGGAACACTGAAGCTTTCTTT